What follows are 15 T cell receptor beta chains derived from one specimen sequenced in a study of lymphopenia after photon versus proton radiotherapy. Assay: immunoSEQ multiplex PCR; the TCRdb copy retains only in-frame clones and omits some. The table lists some 30,000 clones, 87% of them singletons. Sequencing used peripheral blood, obtained from a patient treated with proton-based radiotherapy. Receptor source: a woman aged 55 to 70 with cholangiocarcinoma. Some clones in this sample may be carry-over from other donors' samples.

V is TRBV5-1 and J is TRBJ2-7; perhaps D is TRBD1 or TRBD2 (5 bases each). The CDR3 sequence is 16 residues long. The germline V gene has CDR1 SGHRS and CDR2 YFSETQ. The ends were cut back, 3 bases at V and 4 bases at J, with 20 bases in the middle. CDR3: CASSYGAATVEYEQYF. The DNA for the CDR3 is TGCGCCAGCAGCTACGGGGCGGCGACAGTCGAGTACGAGCAGTACTTC. The variable domain in full, completed from reference TRBV5-1 and TRBJ2-7, reads KAGVTQTPRYLIKTRGQQVTLSCSPISGHRSVSWYQQTPGQGLQFLFEYFSETQRNKGNFPGRFSGRQFSNSRSEMNVSTLELGDSALYLCASSYGAATVEYEQYFGPGTRLTVT.

The chain combines TRBV4-1 with TRBJ1-5, with a weak D call TRBD1 (5 bases). Between the trimmed V and J ends, which lost 0 bases and 5 bases, there was a span of 8 bases. CDR3 length equals 14 residues. Per germline, CDR1 MGHRA and CDR2 YSYEKL. The CDR3 here is CASSQEPRDQPQHF. DNA of the CDR3: TGCGCCAGCAGCCAAGAGCCCAGGGATCAGCCCCAGCATTTT.

The gene calls are TRBV7-6 and TRBJ2-1, with 11 bases aligning to TRBD2. Losses at the gene ends were 4 bases for V and 3 bases for J; bases not matched to a gene: 5. This CDR3 comprises 16 residues. Germline CDR1 reads SGHVS; CDR2 reads FNYEAQ. The CDR3 bases are TGTGCCAGCAGCTCCTTAGCGGGGGGGATCTACAATGAGCAGTTCTTC. Translating gives CASSSLAGGIYNEQFF.

DNA of the CDR3: TGCGCCAGCAGCTCGGACAGACACGCGGGGAATGAGCAGTTCTTC. It is translated as CASSSDRHAGNEQFF. The chain uses TRBV5-1 and TRBJ2-1; D might be TRBD1 or TRBD2, each matching 6 bases. The CDR3 loop spans 15 amino acids. V lost 3 bases and J lost 7, with 17 bases in between. Germline CDR1 is SGHRS and CDR2 is YFSETQ. The full variable domain, its missing parts supplied by reference TRBV5-1 and TRBJ2-1, is KAGVTQTPRYLIKTRGQQVTLSCSPISGHRSVSWYQQTPGQGLQFLFEYFSETQRNKGNFPGRFSGRQFSNSRSEMNVSTLELGDSALYLCASSSDRHAGNEQFFGPGTRLTVL.

The rearrangement links TRBV7-9 to TRBJ1-2; TRBD1 matches 7 bases. This CDR3 region has 14 residues. CDR1 SEHNR and CDR2 FQNEAQ come from the germline V gene (reference sequence). V trimming: 5 bases; J trimming: 2 bases; junction bases outside the gene matches: 5. The CDR3 DNA is TGTGCCAGCAGCACCACGACAGGGAACTATGGCTACACCTTC. It specifies CASSTTTGNYGYTF.

The CDR3 reads CARSFSSRVSNQPQHF. The CDR3 coding sequence is TGTGCCAGAAGCTTCTCGTCGAGGGTTAGCAATCAGCCCCAGCATTTT. V usage is TRBV5-3 and J usage is TRBJ1-5; D is undetermined. TRBV5-3 counts as an open reading frame of uncertain function. V was cut by 2 bases and J by 0 bases, with 12 bases left in between. The CDR3 runs 16 residues.

The chain has TRBV2 and TRBJ2-5, with a weak D call TRBD2 (5 bases). Germline loops: CDR1 SNHLY, CDR2 FYNNEI. The CDR3 has 15 residues. The V gene lost 7 bases and the J gene lost 0 bases, with 15 bases spanning the gap. The CDR3 coding sequence is TGTGCCAGCACATCCGAGCGGCGCTACCAAGAGACCCAGTACTTC. Translation: CASTSERRYQETQYF.

This chain links TRBV25-1 with TRBJ1-4, with 7 bases lining up with TRBD1. The germline CDR1 and CDR2 sequences are MGHDK and SYGVNS. The CDR3 totals 14 residues. Losses at the gene ends were 7 bases for V and 10 bases for J; bases not matched to a gene: 12. CDR3 sequence (DNA): TGTGCCAGCACCCGGACAGGCCGTCTGGGAAAACTGTTTTTT. Translating it yields CASTRTGRLGKLFF.

The J gene is TRBJ2-3, the V gene TRBV5-6, with 10 nucleotides matching TRBD1. From germline, CDR1 is SGHDT and CDR2 YYEEEE. The CDR3 covers 15 residues. V dropped 7 bases and J dropped 2; count of bases not matched to a gene: 7. This CDR3 reads CASGRGQGFTDTQYF. CDR3 DNA: TGTGCCAGCGGCCGGGGACAGGGGTTCACAGATACGCAGTATTTT.

J is TRBJ2-3 and V is TRBV7-3; D is ambiguous. CDR3 length equals 13 residues. CDR1 SGHTA and CDR2 FQGTGA come from the germline V gene. Trimming left V 1 base short and J 3 bases short, with 5 bases between. CDR3 residues: CASSLSWTDTQYF. The CDR3 nucleotides are TGTGCCAGCAGCTTAAGTTGGACAGATACGCAGTATTTT.

This clone showed up just a few times. The chain recombines TRBV27 with TRBJ1-2; D unclear. CDR3 length: 13 residues. Trimming pared 4 bases from V and 4 bases from J, leaving 10 bases between. CDR1 is MNHEY, CDR2 SMNVEV, per germline (reference sequence). In DNA form, the CDR3 reads TGTGCCAGCAGTTGGGGTAACGGCTATGGCTACACCTTC. The encoded protein is CASSWGNGYGYTF.

The chain has TRBV2 and TRBJ2-7; tentatively, D is TRBD1 (6 bases). Trimming shortened V by 4 bases and J by 3 bases, and 13 bases separated the two germline ends. This CDR3 has 14 residues. The germline V gene has CDR1 SNHLY and CDR2 FYNNEI. The CDR3 bases are TGTGCCAGCAGTGTCCAGGGGAGAGGCTACGAGCAGTACTTC. As protein: CASSVQGRGYEQYF. Looking up the rest from reference TRBV2 and TRBJ2-7 gives the full variable domain: EPEVTQTPSHQVTQMGQEVILRCVPISNHLYFYWYRQILGQKVEFLVSFYNNEISEKSEIFDDQFSVERPDGSNFTLKIRSTKLEDSAMYFCASSVQGRGYEQYFGPGTRLTVT.

V is TRBV5-1 and J is TRBJ2-5; D is ambiguous. Germline V gene lookup returns CDR1 SGHRS and CDR2 YFSETQ. V shed 1 base and J shed 2 bases, with 6 bases lying between them. The CDR3 contains 13 residues. CDR3 DNA sequence: TGCGCCAGCAGCTTGTGGCAGCAAGAGACCCAGTACTTC. It translates to CASSLWQQETQYF.

This sequence joins TRBV9 and TRBJ2-3, with D perhaps matching TRBD1 or TRBD2 (7 bases each). Trimming shortened V by 5 bases and J by 8 bases, and 18 bases separated the two germline ends. Per the germline V gene, CDR1 is SGDLS and CDR2 is YYNGEE. The CDR3 consists of 14 residues. CDR3 coding DNA: TGTGCCAGCAGACCACAGGGGAGGGAAGGTACGCAGTATTTT. Protein product: CASRPQGREGTQYF.

The chain recombines TRBV6-4 with TRBJ2-3, with D perhaps being TRBD1 or TRBD2 (5 bases each). Germline V lookup: CDR1 MRHNA, CDR2 SNTAGT. Trimming pared 8 bases from V and 1 base from J, leaving 16 bases between. CDR3 size: 15 residues. The CDR3: CASWIREKGTDTQYF. The CDR3 DNA reads TGTGCCAGCTGGATCAGGGAGAAGGGCACAGATACGCAGTATTTT.